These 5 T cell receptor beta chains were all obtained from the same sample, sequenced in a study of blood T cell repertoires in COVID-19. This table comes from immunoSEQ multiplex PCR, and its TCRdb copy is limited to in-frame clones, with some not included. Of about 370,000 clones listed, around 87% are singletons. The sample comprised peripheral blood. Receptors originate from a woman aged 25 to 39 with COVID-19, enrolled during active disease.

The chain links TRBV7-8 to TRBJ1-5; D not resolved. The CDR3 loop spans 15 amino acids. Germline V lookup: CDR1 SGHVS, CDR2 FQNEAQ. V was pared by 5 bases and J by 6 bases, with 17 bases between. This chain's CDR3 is CASSPAARFGQPQHF. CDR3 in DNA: TGTGCCAGCAGCCCCGCGGCACGCTTCGGTCAGCCCCAGCATTTT.

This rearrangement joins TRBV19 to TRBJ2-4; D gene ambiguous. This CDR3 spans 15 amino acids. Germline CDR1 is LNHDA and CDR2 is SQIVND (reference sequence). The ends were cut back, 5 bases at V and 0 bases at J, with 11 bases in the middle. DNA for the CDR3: TGTGCCAGTAGTCGCACCACTGTAGCCAAAAACATTCAGTACTTC. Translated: CASSRTTVAKNIQYF. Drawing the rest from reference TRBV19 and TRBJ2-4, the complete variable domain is DGGITQSPKYLFRKEGQNVTLSCEQNLNHDAMYWYRQDPGQGLRLIYYSQIVNDFQKGDIAEGYSVSREKKESFPLTVTSAQKNPTAFYLCASSRTTVAKNIQYFGAGTRLSVL.

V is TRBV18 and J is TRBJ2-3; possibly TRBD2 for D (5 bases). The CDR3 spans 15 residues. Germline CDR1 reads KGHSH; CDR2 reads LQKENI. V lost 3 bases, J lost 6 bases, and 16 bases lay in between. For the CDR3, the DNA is TGTGCCAGCTCACCCCTGGGTGAGACGGGGGATACGCAGTATTTT. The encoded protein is CASSPLGETGDTQYF.

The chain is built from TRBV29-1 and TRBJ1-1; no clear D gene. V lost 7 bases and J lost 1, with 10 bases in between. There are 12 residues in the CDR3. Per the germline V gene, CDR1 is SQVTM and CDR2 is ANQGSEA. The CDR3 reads CSARTRNTEAFF. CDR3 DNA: TGCAGCGCCCGAACCAGGAACACTGAAGCTTTCTTT.

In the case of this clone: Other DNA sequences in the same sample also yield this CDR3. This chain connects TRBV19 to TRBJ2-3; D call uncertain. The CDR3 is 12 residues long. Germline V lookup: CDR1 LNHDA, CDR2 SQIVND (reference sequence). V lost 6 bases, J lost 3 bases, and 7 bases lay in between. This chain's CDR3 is CASSIRTDTQYF. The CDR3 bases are TGTGCCAGTAGCATTCGGACAGATACGCAGTATTTT.